A selection of T cell receptor beta chains follows, all from one sample in a study of blood T cells in healthy people across ages. MiXCR was run by TCRdb on the 5' RACE reads, yielding one entry per CDR3 protein. The sample includes about 400,000 distinct CDR3 sequences, roughly half of them seen just once. The sequenced sample was blood. Receptor source: a man aged 55-75 years in good health. CDR3s include the opening cysteine and the closing phenylalanine or tryptophan. A D gene is named only where the DNA matches it firmly. The size entry is marked missing in some rows and otherwise reads once, few, many or a size class.

d_gene: -; abundance: once; v_gene: TRBV6-1; j_gene: TRBJ2-3; CDR3aa: CATSRRDTDTQYF; CDR3nt: TGTGCCACCTCCAGGAGGGACACAGATACGCAGTATTTT
d_gene: -; abundance: -; v_gene: TRBV20-1; j_gene: TRBJ1-1; CDR3aa: CSTPVGADGEAFF; CDR3nt: TGCAGTACACCGGTGGGGGCGGATGGTGAAGCTTTCTTT
d_gene: -; abundance: -; v_gene: TRBV12-2; j_gene: TRBJ2-1; CDR3aa: CASRWDYHSYNEQFF; CDR3nt: TGTGCAAGTCGCTGGGACTACCACTCCTACAATGAGCAGTTCTTC
d_gene: -; abundance: -; v_gene: TRBV11-2; j_gene: TRBJ2-5; CDR3aa: CASSLEAAGLGGTQYF; CDR3nt: TGTGCCAGCAGCTTAGAGGCGGCGGGGCTGGGGGGGACCCAGTACTTC
d_gene: -; abundance: many; v_gene: TRBV29-1; j_gene: TRBJ2-1; CDR3aa: CSVGLGAYNEQFF; CDR3nt: TGCAGCGTTGGGCTGGGGGCCTACAATGAGCAGTTCTTC
d_gene: TRBD1; abundance: few; v_gene: TRBV7-3; j_gene: TRBJ2-3; CDR3aa: CASSPGQGPSDTQYF; CDR3nt: TGTGCCAGCAGCCCTGGACAGGGTCCCTCCGATACGCAGTATTTT
d_gene: -; abundance: -; v_gene: TRBV29-1; j_gene: TRBJ2-1; CDR3aa: CSVEDGMPPNEQFF; CDR3nt: TGCAGCGTTGAAGATGGGATGCCGCCCAATGAGCAGTTCTTC
d_gene: -; abundance: -; v_gene: TRBV20-1; j_gene: TRBJ2-5; CDR3aa: CSARGHVQETQYF; CDR3nt: TGCAGTGCCCGCGGGCACGTACAAGAGACCCAGTACTTC
d_gene: -; abundance: -; v_gene: TRBV29-1; j_gene: TRBJ2-3; CDR3aa: CSVAARYTDTQYF; CDR3nt: TGCAGCGTTGCGGCCAGATACACAGATACGCAGTATTTT
d_gene: TRBD1; abundance: -; v_gene: TRBV30; j_gene: TRBJ1-5; CDR3aa: CAWATGSEEPQHF; CDR3nt: TGTGCCTGGGCGACAGGGAGTGAGGAGCCCCAGCATTTT
d_gene: -; abundance: -; v_gene: TRBV7-9; j_gene: TRBJ2-5; CDR3aa: CASRGSQETQYF; CDR3nt: TGTGCCAGCAGGGGCAGTCAAGAGACCCAGTACTTC
d_gene: -; abundance: many; v_gene: TRBV12-3/TRBV12-4; j_gene: TRBJ2-1; CDR3aa: CASSSYGLSVDEQFF; CDR3nt: TGTGCCAGCAGCTCCTATGGCCTCAGTGTTGATGAGCAGTTCTTC
d_gene: -; abundance: -; v_gene: TRBV29-1; j_gene: TRBJ2-2; CDR3aa: CSVANGATGWLFF; CDR3nt: TGCAGCGTCGCAAACGGGGCTACAGGGTGGCTGTTTTTT
d_gene: TRBD1; abundance: few; v_gene: TRBV4-2; j_gene: TRBJ2-7; CDR3aa: CASSQDPGQGTYEQYF; CDR3nt: TGTGCCAGCAGCCAAGATCCCGGACAGGGTACGTACGAGCAGTACTTC
d_gene: TRBD2; abundance: -; v_gene: TRBV20-1; j_gene: TRBJ2-3; CDR3aa: CSAREASGRADTQYF; CDR3nt: TGCAGTGCTAGAGAAGCTAGCGGGAGGGCAGATACGCAGTATTTT
d_gene: -; abundance: -; v_gene: TRBV24-1; j_gene: TRBJ2-3; CDR3aa: CATSDRDPTDTQYF; CDR3nt: TGTGCCACCAGTGACCGTGACCCAACAGATACGCAGTATTTT
d_gene: -; abundance: -; v_gene: TRBV4-3; j_gene: TRBJ2-5; CDR3aa: CASSPQGPRIGEQYF; CDR3nt: TGCGCCAGCAGCCCCCAGGGGCCGCGAATAGGTGAGCAGTACTTC
d_gene: -; abundance: -; v_gene: TRBV28; j_gene: TRBJ2-5; CDR3aa: CASSLRQAYQETQYF; CDR3nt: TGTGCCAGCAGTCTCAGACAGGCGTACCAAGAGACCCAGTACTTC
d_gene: -; abundance: -; v_gene: TRBV29-1; j_gene: TRBJ2-3; CDR3aa: CSVGVTRGTTDTQYF; CDR3nt: TGCAGCGTTGGGGTAACGCGGGGAACCACAGATACGCAGTATTTT
d_gene: TRBD1; abundance: -; v_gene: TRBV7-2; j_gene: TRBJ2-5; CDR3aa: CASSLGRDSGGTQYF; CDR3nt: TGTGCCAGCAGCTTAGGCCGGGACAGTGGGGGGACCCAGTACTTC
d_gene: -; abundance: -; v_gene: TRBV11-3; j_gene: TRBJ2-1; CDR3aa: CASSRTQAGDNEQFF; CDR3nt: TGTGCCAGCAGCCGGACTCAAGCGGGCGACAATGAGCAGTTCTTC
d_gene: TRBD2; abundance: -; v_gene: TRBV6-5; j_gene: TRBJ2-5; CDR3aa: CASSYSASGGPLETQYF; CDR3nt: TGTGCCAGCAGTTACTCGGCTAGCGGGGGGCCTTTGGAGACCCAGTACTTC
d_gene: -; abundance: few; v_gene: TRBV3-1; j_gene: TRBJ2-5; CDR3aa: CASSQDSLPQETQYF; CDR3nt: TGTGCCAGCAGCCAAGACTCGCTTCCCCAAGAGACCCAGTACTTC
d_gene: TRBD1; abundance: -; v_gene: TRBV4-2; j_gene: TRBJ1-4; CDR3aa: CASSQDTGQGRPTTNEKPFF; CDR3nt: TGTGCCAGCAGCCAAGATACGGGACAGGGGAGGCCTACAACTAATGAAAAACCGTTTTTT
d_gene: -; abundance: -; v_gene: TRBV5-1; j_gene: TRBJ2-1; CDR3aa: CASSFRALGEQFF; CDR3nt: TGCGCCAGCAGTTTCCGGGCCCTGGGTGAGCAGTTCTTC
d_gene: TRBD1; abundance: -; v_gene: TRBV29-1; j_gene: TRBJ2-7; CDR3aa: CSVGQGSYEQYF; CDR3nt: TGCAGCGTGGGACAGGGAAGCTACGAGCAGTACTTC
d_gene: -; abundance: once; v_gene: TRBV12-3/TRBV12-4; j_gene: TRBJ1-3; CDR3aa: CASSLGVAGNTIYF; CDR3nt: TGTGCCAGCAGTTTGGGGGTTGCTGGAAACACCATATATTTT
d_gene: -; abundance: many; v_gene: TRBV10-1; j_gene: TRBJ2-3; CDR3aa: CASRGSGAIDTQYF; CDR3nt: TGCGCCAGCAGGGGCTCTGGGGCTATCGATACGCAGTATTTT
d_gene: TRBD1; abundance: -; v_gene: TRBV4-2; j_gene: TRBJ2-1; CDR3aa: CASSSRQGEHNEQFF; CDR3nt: TGTGCCAGCAGCTCGCGACAGGGAGAGCACAATGAGCAGTTCTTC
d_gene: TRBD1; abundance: -; v_gene: TRBV5-5; j_gene: TRBJ1-2; CDR3aa: CASSSGTAINYGYTF; CDR3nt: TGTGCCAGCAGTTCCGGGACAGCGATTAACTATGGCTACACCTTC
d_gene: -; abundance: -; v_gene: TRBV7-3; j_gene: TRBJ2-1; CDR3aa: CASSLNPGDDNEQFF; CDR3nt: TGTGCCAGCAGCTTAAATCCAGGGGACGACAATGAGCAGTTCTTC
d_gene: -; abundance: -; v_gene: TRBV5-1; j_gene: TRBJ2-4; CDR3aa: CAGSSLEAGNIQYF; CDR3nt: TGCGCCGGCAGCTCCCTCGAGGCAGGGAACATTCAGTACTTC
d_gene: TRBD1; abundance: once; v_gene: TRBV6-6; j_gene: TRBJ2-5; CDR3aa: CASSYRQGETQYF; CDR3nt: TGTGCCAGCAGTTACCGACAGGGGGAGACCCAGTACTTC
d_gene: TRBD2; abundance: -; v_gene: TRBV6-5; j_gene: TRBJ2-7; CDR3aa: CASSYVLAGGLHEQYF; CDR3nt: TGTGCCAGCAGTTACGTACTAGCGGGAGGCCTACACGAGCAGTACTTC
d_gene: -; abundance: -; v_gene: TRBV7-8; j_gene: TRBJ1-4; CDR3aa: CASSFGRGNEKLFF; CDR3nt: TGTGCCAGCAGCTTTGGAAGGGGTAATGAAAAACTGTTTTTT
d_gene: -; abundance: -; v_gene: TRBV18; j_gene: TRBJ1-1; CDR3aa: CASSPRGMNTEAFF; CDR3nt: TGTGCCAGCTCACCCCGAGGAATGAACACTGAAGCTTTCTTT
d_gene: TRBD2; abundance: -; v_gene: TRBV6-5; j_gene: TRBJ2-1; CDR3aa: CASSKNPSGGAYEQFF; CDR3nt: TGTGCCAGCAGTAAAAACCCTAGCGGGGGGGCCTATGAGCAGTTCTTC
d_gene: -; abundance: many; v_gene: TRBV12-5; j_gene: TRBJ2-4; CDR3aa: CASARQWENIQYF; CDR3nt: TGTGCTAGTGCCCGACAGTGGGAAAACATTCAGTACTTC
d_gene: -; abundance: once; v_gene: TRBV27; j_gene: TRBJ1-2; CDR3aa: CASSLLPGQPSYGYTF; CDR3nt: TGTGCCAGCAGTTTATTGCCCGGACAGCCAAGCTATGGCTACACCTTC
d_gene: -; abundance: -; v_gene: TRBV29-1; j_gene: TRBJ2-5; CDR3aa: CSVEDLVSWETQYF; CDR3nt: TGCAGCGTTGAAGATCTCGTTAGCTGGGAGACCCAGTACTTC
d_gene: -; abundance: many; v_gene: TRBV28; j_gene: TRBJ2-3; CDR3aa: CASSNARPGTDTQYF; CDR3nt: TGTGCCAGCTCGAACGCTCGCCCTGGCACAGATACGCAGTATTTT
d_gene: -; abundance: many; v_gene: TRBV28; j_gene: TRBJ2-7; CDR3aa: CASLTPHEQYF; CDR3nt: TGTGCCAGCCTGACCCCTCACGAGCAGTACTTC
d_gene: TRBD1; abundance: -; v_gene: TRBV6-5; j_gene: TRBJ2-3; CDR3aa: CASSFPDREADTQYF; CDR3nt: TGTGCCAGCAGTTTTCCCGACAGGGAAGCAGATACGCAGTATTTT
d_gene: -; abundance: -; v_gene: TRBV28; j_gene: TRBJ1-1; CDR3aa: CAGSPRTENTEAFF; CDR3nt: TGTGCCGGCAGTCCCAGGACTGAGAACACTGAAGCTTTCTTT
d_gene: -; abundance: few; v_gene: TRBV29-1; j_gene: TRBJ1-4; CDR3aa: CSVATTNEKLFF; CDR3nt: TGCAGCGTAGCGACAACGAATGAAAAACTGTTTTTT
d_gene: -; abundance: few; v_gene: TRBV9; j_gene: TRBJ2-1; CDR3aa: CASSVEPGGAYNEQFF; CDR3nt: TGTGCCAGCAGCGTAGAGCCAGGGGGGGCATACAATGAGCAGTTCTTC
d_gene: -; abundance: -; v_gene: TRBV7-2; j_gene: TRBJ2-5; CDR3aa: CVSKRGVPQETQYF; CDR3nt: TGTGTCAGCAAACGAGGCGTTCCACAAGAGACCCAGTACTTC
d_gene: -; abundance: many; v_gene: TRBV7-9; j_gene: TRBJ2-1; CDR3aa: CASSLTWSRRNNEQFF; CDR3nt: TGTGCCAGCAGCTTAACCTGGAGCCGGAGGAACAATGAGCAGTTCTTC
d_gene: TRBD1; abundance: -; v_gene: TRBV28; j_gene: TRBJ2-5; CDR3aa: CASSTGDSQETQYF; CDR3nt: TGTGCCAGCAGTACAGGGGACAGTCAAGAGACCCAGTACTTC